This TCR beta chain stems from a study of T cells after posttransplantation cyclophosphamide. Produced via immunoSEQ multiplex PCR; TCRdb's table is partial and in-frame only. The sample has 9,500 to 15,000 clones, none seen only once. The CDR3 runs 16 residues. Unmatched junction bases numbered 7, after V lost 3 bases and J lost 2 bases. Germline V gene sequence: CDR1 SNHLY, CDR2 FYNNEI. This clone has ten or more counts. Its antigen is not identified. Study findings and constraints: Recipient CMV seropositivity and CMV reactivation strongly tracked TRB clonality. Later post-transplant blood repertoires were often dominated by donor CD8+ memory clones. Blood and skin or GI T cell repertoires showed limited TRB overlap.

The chain has TRBV2 and TRBJ2-1, with 7 positions matching TRBD2. Sequencing was carried out using PBMCs. This TCR was recovered from a woman aged 40 to 50 in good health, CMV-negative, and a related stem cell transplant donor. CDR3 DNA: TGTGCCAGCAGTGATAGACTAGCTATCGCCTACAATGAGCAGTTCTTC. Protein sequence: CASSDRLAIAYNEQFF.